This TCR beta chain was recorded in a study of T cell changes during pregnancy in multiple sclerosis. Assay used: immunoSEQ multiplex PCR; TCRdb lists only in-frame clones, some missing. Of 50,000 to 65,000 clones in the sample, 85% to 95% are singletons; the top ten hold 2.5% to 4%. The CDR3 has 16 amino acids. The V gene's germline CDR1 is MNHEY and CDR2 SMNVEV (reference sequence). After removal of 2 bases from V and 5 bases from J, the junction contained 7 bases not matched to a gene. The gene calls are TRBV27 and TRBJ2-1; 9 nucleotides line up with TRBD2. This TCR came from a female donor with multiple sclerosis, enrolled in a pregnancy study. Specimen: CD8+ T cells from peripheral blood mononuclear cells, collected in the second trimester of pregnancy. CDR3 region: CASSLGAGGTNNEQFF. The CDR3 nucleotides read TGTGCCAGCAGTTTAGGGGCGGGAGGGACTAACAATGAGCAGTTCTTC.